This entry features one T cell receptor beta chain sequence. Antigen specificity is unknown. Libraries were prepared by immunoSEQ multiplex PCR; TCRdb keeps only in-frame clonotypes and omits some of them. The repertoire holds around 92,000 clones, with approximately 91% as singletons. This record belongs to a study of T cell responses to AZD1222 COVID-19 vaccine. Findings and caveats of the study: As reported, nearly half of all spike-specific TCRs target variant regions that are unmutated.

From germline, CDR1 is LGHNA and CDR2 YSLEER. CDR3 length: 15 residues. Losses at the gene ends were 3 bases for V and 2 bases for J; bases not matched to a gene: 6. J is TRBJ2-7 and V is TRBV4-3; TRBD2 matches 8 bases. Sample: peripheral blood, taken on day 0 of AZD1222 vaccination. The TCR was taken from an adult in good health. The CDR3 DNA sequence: TGCGCCAGCAGCCAGGACCGTAGCGGGACCTACGAGCAGTACTTC. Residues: CASSQDRSGTYEQYF.